One sample yielded the 3 T cell receptor beta chains listed below, sequenced in a study of liver allograft versus peripheral blood T cells. Overall study context: A comparison was made between T cell receptor repertoires in transplanted livers and those in recipients' peripheral blood.

TCRdb reprocessed the reads with MiXCR, giving one entry per CDR3 protein. The repertoire includes just over 8,500 distinct CDR3 sequences, approximately 15% of them detected once, and around 1.9% sits in the top ten. Receptor source: a human patient who had a liver transplant. These T cells may partly come from the graft donor.

Relative to its sample, this clonotype is medium-sized. The rearrangement joins TRBV7-2 to TRBJ1-2; a possible D gene is TRBD1 (5 bases). The ends were cut back, 4 bases at V and 5 bases at J, with 8 bases in the middle. CDR1 is SGHTA and CDR2 is FQGNSA in the germline V gene. The CDR3 has 12 residues. The CDR3 loop reads CASSYQGYGYTF. Written as DNA, the CDR3 is TGTGCCAGCAGCTACCAGGGTTATGGCTACACCTTC.

By sample share, this clonotype is medium-sized. The rearrangement links TRBV18 to TRBJ1-5; D gene unclear. This CDR3 spans 17 amino acids. Trimming left V 6 bases short and J 2 bases short, with 20 bases between. Per germline, CDR1 KGHSH and CDR2 LQKENI. The CDR3 nucleotides are TGTGCCAGCTCTCCCATCGGTTCGGACCTGGGCAATCAGCCCCAGCATTTT. Translation gives CASSPIGSDLGNQPQHF.

This clonotype was detected ten times or more. The chain carries TRBV20-1 and TRBJ2-1; 14 bases are shared with TRBD2. Trimming cost V 6 bases and J 9 bases; bases outside gene matches: 13. The germline gives CDR1 DFQATT, CDR2 SNEGSKA (reference sequence). The CDR3 loop spans 16 amino acids. CDR3 DNA: TGCAGTGCAACGACTAGCGGGGGGGCCTCTCGCGGTGAGCAGTTCTTC. Its protein product is CSATTSGGASRGEQFF.